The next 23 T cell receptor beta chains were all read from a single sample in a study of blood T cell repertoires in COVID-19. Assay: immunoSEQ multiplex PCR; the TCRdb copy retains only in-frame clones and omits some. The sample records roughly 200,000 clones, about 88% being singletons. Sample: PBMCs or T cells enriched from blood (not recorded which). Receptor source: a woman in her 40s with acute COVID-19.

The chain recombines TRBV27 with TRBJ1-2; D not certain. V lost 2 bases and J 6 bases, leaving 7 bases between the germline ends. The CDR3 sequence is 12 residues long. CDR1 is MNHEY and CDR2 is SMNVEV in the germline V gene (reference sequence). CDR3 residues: CASSLRGDGYTF. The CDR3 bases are TGTGCCAGCAGTTTACGGGGAGATGGCTACACCTTC.

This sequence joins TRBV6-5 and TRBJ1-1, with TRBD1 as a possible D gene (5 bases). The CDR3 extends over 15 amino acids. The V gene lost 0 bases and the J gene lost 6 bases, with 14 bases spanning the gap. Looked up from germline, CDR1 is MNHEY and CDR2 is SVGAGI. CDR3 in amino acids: CASSYSIGGWAEAFF. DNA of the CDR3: TGTGCCAGCAGTTACTCGATCGGGGGGTGGGCTGAAGCTTTCTTT.

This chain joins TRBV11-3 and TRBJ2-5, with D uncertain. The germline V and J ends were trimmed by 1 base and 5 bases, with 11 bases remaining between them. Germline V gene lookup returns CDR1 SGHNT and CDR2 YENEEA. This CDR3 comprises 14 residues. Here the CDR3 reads CASSLGGFGETQYF. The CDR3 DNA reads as TGTGCCAGCAGCTTAGGCGGTTTTGGCGAGACCCAGTACTTC.

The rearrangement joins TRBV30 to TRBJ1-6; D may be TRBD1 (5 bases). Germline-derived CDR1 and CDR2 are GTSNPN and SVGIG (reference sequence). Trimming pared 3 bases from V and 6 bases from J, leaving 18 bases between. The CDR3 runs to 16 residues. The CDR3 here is CAWRPPGGGGNSPLHF. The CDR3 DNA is TGTGCCTGGAGACCCCCGGGCGGGGGTGGTAATTCACCCCTCCACTTT.

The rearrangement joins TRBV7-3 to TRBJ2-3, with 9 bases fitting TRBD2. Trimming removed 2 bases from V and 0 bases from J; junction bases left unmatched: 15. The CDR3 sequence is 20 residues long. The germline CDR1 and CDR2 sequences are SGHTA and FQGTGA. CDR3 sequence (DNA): TGTGCCAGCAGCTTAGCGGGTAGGGTAGCGGGGGCCACCAGCACAGATACGCAGTATTTT. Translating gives CASSLAGRVAGATSTDTQYF.

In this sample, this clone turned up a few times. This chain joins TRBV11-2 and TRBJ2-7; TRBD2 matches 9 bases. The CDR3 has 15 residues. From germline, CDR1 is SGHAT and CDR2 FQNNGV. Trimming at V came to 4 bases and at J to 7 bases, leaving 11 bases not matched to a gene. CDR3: CASSSGTSRSGEQYF. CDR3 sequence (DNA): TGTGCCAGCAGCTCCGGGACTAGCCGCTCCGGGGAGCAGTACTTC.

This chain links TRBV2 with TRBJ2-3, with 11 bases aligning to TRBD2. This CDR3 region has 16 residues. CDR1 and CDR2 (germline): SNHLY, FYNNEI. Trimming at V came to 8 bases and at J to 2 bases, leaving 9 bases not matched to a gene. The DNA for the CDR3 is TGTGCCAGCGCCACTAGCGGGGGACTAACCACAGATACGCAGTATTTT. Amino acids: CASATSGGLTTDTQYF.

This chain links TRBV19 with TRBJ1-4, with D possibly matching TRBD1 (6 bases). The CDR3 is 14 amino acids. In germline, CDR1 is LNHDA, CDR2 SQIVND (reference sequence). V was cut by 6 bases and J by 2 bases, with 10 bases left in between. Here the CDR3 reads CASRGGGTNEKLFF. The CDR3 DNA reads TGTGCCAGTAGAGGTGGGGGCACTAATGAAAAACTGTTTTTT.

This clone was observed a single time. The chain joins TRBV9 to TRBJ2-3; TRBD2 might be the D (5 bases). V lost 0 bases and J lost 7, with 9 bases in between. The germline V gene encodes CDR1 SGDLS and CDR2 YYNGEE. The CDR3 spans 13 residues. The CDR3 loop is CASSVGGKYTQYF. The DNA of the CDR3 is TGTGCCAGCAGCGTAGGAGGGAAATATACGCAGTATTTT. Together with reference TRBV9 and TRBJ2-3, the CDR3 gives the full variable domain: DSGVTQTPKHLITATGQRVTLRCSPRSGDLSVYWYQQSLDQGLQFLIQYYNGEERAKGNILERFSAQQFPDLHSELNLSSLELGDSALYFCASSVGGKYTQYFGPGTRLTVL.

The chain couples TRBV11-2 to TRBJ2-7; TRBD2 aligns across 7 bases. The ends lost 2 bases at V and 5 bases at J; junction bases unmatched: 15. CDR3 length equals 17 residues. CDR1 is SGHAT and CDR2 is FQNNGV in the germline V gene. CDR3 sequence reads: CASSLTPRGDVYDEQYF. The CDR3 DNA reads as TGTGCCAGCAGCTTAACCCCCCGGGGGGATGTGTATGACGAGCAGTACTTC.

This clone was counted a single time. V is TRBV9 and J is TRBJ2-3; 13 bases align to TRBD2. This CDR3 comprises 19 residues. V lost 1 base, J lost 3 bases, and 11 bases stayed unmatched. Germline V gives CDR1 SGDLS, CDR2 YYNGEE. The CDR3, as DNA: TGTGCCAGCAGCGTAAACCCACTAGCGGGGGGGCTGGGTACAGATACGCAGTATTTT. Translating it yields CASSVNPLAGGLGTDTQYF.

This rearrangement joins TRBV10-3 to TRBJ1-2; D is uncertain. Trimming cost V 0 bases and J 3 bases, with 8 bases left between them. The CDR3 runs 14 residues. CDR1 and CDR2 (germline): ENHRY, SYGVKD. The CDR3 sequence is CAISESLGDYGYTF. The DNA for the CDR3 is TGTGCCATCAGTGAGTCGCTAGGCGACTATGGCTACACCTTC.

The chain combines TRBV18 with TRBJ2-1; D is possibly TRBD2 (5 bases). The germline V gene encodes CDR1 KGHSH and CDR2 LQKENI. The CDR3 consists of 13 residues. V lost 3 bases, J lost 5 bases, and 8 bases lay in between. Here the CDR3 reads CASSPYGDNEQFF. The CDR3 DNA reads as TGTGCCAGCTCACCTTACGGGGACAATGAGCAGTTCTTC.

This CDR3 reads CASRQGKNTEAFF. The CDR3 DNA reads as TGTGCCAGCAGACAGGGTAAGAACACTGAAGCTTTCTTT. The chain joins TRBV25-1 to TRBJ1-1; the D gene is possibly TRBD1 (6 bases). V gave up 6 bases and J gave up 1 base, with 9 bases separating them. Germline lookup yields CDR1 MGHDK and CDR2 SYGVNS. CDR3 length: 13 amino acids.

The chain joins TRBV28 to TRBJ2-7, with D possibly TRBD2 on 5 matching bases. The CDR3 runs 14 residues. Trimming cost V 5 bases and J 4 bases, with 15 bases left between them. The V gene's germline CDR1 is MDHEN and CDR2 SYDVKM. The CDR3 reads CASSPTKAGYEQYF. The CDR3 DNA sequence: TGTGCCAGCAGTCCAACCAAGGCGGGTTACGAGCAGTACTTC. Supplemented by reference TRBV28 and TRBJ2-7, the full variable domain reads DVKVTQSSRYLVKRTGEKVFLECVQDMDHENMFWYRQDPGLGLRLIYFSYDVKMKEKGDIPEGYSVSREKKERFSLILESASTNQTSMYLCASSPTKAGYEQYFGPGTRLTVT.

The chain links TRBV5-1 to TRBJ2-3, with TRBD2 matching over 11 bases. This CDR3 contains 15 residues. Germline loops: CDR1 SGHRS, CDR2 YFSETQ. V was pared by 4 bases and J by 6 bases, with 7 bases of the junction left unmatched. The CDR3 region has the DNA TGCGCCAGCAGCATCGGGACTAGCGGATTGGATACGCAGTATTTT. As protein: CASSIGTSGLDTQYF.

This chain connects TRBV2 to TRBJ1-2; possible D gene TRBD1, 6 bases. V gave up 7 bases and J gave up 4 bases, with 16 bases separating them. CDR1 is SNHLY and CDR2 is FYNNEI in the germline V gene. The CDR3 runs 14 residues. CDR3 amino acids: CASTSNWDTYGYTF. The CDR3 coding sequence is TGTGCCAGCACCAGCAATTGGGACACCTATGGCTACACCTTC.

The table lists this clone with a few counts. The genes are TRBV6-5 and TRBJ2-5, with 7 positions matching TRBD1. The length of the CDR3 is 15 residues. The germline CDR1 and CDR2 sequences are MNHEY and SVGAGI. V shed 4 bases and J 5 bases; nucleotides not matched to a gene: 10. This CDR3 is CASSSWTGPVETQYF. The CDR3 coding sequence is TGTGCCAGCAGTTCATGGACAGGTCCGGTCGAGACCCAGTACTTC.

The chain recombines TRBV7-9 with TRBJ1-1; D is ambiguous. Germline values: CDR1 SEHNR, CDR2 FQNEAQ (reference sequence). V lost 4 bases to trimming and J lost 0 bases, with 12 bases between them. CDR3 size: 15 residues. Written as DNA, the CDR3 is TGTGCCAGCAGCTGGGGAGGGTCCATGAACACTGAAGCTTTCTTT. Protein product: CASSWGGSMNTEAFF.

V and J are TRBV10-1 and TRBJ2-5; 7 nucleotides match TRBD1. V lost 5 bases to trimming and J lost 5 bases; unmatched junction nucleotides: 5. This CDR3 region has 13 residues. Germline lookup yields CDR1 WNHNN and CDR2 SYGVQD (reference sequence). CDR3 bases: TGCGCCAGCAGTAAGGGACAGTGGGAGACCCAGTACTTC. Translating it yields CASSKGQWETQYF.

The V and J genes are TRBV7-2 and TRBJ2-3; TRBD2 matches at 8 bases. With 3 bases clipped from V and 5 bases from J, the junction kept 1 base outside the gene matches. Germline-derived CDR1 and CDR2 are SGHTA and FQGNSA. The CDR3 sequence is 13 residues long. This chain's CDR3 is CASSFTSGDTQYF. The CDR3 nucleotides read TGTGCCAGCAGCTTTACTAGCGGAGATACGCAGTATTTT.

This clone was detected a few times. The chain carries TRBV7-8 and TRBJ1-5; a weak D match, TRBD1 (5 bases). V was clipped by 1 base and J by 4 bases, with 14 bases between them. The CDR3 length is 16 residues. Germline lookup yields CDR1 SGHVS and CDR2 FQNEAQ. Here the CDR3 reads CASSLVPWGVNQPQHF. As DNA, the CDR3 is TGTGCCAGCAGCTTAGTTCCGTGGGGGGTAAATCAGCCCCAGCATTTT.

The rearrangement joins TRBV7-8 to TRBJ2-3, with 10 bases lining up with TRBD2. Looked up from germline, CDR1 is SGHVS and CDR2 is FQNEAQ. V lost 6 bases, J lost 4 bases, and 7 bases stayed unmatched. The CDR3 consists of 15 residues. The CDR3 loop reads CASRPSGGAADTQYF. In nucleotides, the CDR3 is TGTGCCAGCAGACCGAGCGGGGGGGCCGCAGATACGCAGTATTTT. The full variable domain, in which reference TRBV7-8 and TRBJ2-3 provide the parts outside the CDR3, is GAGVSQSPRYKVAKRGQDVALRCDPISGHVSLFWYQQALGQGPEFLTYFQNEAQLDKSGLPSDRFFAERPEGSVSTLKIQRTQQEDSAVYLCASRPSGGAADTQYFGPGTRLTVL.